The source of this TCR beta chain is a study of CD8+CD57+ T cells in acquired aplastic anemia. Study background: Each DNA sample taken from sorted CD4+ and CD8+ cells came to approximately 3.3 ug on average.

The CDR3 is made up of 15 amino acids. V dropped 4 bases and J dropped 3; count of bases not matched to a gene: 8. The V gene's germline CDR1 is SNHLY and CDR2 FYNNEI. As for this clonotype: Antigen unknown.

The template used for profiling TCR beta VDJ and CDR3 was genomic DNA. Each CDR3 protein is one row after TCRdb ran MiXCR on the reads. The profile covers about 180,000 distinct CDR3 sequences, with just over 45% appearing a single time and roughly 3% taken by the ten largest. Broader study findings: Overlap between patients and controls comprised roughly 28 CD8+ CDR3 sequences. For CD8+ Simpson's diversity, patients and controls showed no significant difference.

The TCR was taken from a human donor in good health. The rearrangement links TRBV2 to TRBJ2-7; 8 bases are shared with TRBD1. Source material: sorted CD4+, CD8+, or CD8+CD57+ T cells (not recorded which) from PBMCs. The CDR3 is CASSGRDRRYYEQYF. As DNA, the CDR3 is TGTGCCAGCAGTGGCCGGGACAGGCGTTACTACGAGCAGTACTTC.